These T cell receptor beta chains were read from a single sample in a study of shared clonotypes between healthy human individuals. Clones were read by immunoSEQ multiplex PCR, and TCRdb kept only the in-frame ones, dropping some. The table records around 300,000 clones, roughly 87% of them present only once. The source material was memory CD8+ T cells sorted from blood. Receptor source: a young man in good health. Both conserved end residues are trimmed from each CDR3. Each record gives: J gene, D gene, clone size, V gene, CDR3 protein. D genes are given only for firm matches. Size tells how often a clone was seen (once, few, many) or the class of an expanded clone, and some rows leave it out.

>TRBJ2-3|TRBD2|.|TRBV6-9
ASSRTSGASTDTQY
>TRBJ2-1|.|.|TRBV5-6
ASSYATGVNEQF
>TRBJ2-1|.|.|TRBV5-4
ASSRPSHSYGQF
>TRBJ2-7|TRBD2|.|TRBV11-2
ASSLDASGRDEQY
>TRBJ2-3|TRBD2|.|TRBV10-3
AISTRTSGGSDTQY
>TRBJ1-1|.|.|TRBV25-1
ASSEEQGRYTEAF
>TRBJ1-5|.|.|TRBV28
ASHWALPDQPQH
>TRBJ2-1|TRBD2|.|TRBV5-6
ASSLLEGGIYNEQF
>TRBJ2-3|.|.|TRBV5-6
ASGNGISDTQY
>TRBJ2-3|.|.|TRBV7-9
ASSATGASTDTQY
>TRBJ2-5|TRBD2|.|TRBV7-2
ASSLAGGYQETQY
>TRBJ1-3|.|.|TRBV13
ASRHGGTGNTIY
>TRBJ2-5|.|.|TRBV5-4
ASSSVDSGQETQY
>TRBJ2-5|TRBD1|few|TRBV7-9
ASSPGTEETQY
>TRBJ1-2|.|.|TRBV7-2
ASYPLRPLFNYGYT
>TRBJ1-1|.|.|TRBV29-1
SVEGLGTEAF
>TRBJ1-1|.|.|TRBV5-4
ASSWGYAPIVNTEAF